A single sample is the source of the 19 T cell receptor beta chains below, sequenced in a study of blood T cell repertoires in COVID-19. Sequencing was performed with immunoSEQ multiplex PCR; in TCRdb, only in-frame clones are kept and a portion is missing. Among 8,000 or so clones listed, approximately 80% were seen once. The material sequenced was peripheral blood. The receptors were sampled from a human donor in a cohort sampled during active COVID-19.

V and J are TRBV10-3 and TRBJ2-1; 7 bases are a match to TRBD2. This CDR3 has 13 amino acids. J gave up 3 bases and V 11 bases, and 7 bases lay outside the gene matches. Germline CDR1 is ENHRY and CDR2 is SYGVKD. In DNA form, the CDR3 reads TGTGCCCCTAGGGGCGGGGGCTACAATGAGCAGTTCTTC. It yields the protein CAPRGGGYNEQFF.

The J gene is TRBJ2-2, the V gene TRBV7-2; 9 bases map to TRBD2. The V gene end was trimmed by 1 base and the J gene end by 4 bases; junction bases not matched to a gene: 4. CDR1 SGHTA and CDR2 FQGNSA come from the germline V gene. The CDR3 loop spans 16 amino acids. This CDR3 reads CASSLGGLAGTGELFF. Written as DNA, the CDR3 is TGTGCCAGCAGCTTAGGGGGACTAGCCGGCACCGGGGAGCTGTTTTTT.

The chain couples TRBV6-1 to TRBJ2-1; 14 positions match TRBD2. In germline, CDR1 is MNHNS, CDR2 SASEGT. Trimming cost V 4 bases and J 2 bases; bases outside gene matches: 7. CDR3 length: 18 amino acids. The CDR3 here is CASSGPPGLAGAYNEQFF. The CDR3 DNA is TGTGCCAGCAGTGGCCCGCCGGGACTAGCGGGAGCCTACAATGAGCAGTTCTTC.

This sequence joins TRBV28 and TRBJ2-2, with TRBD1 matching over 11 bases. V was pared by 5 bases and J by 7 bases, with 6 bases of the junction left unmatched. The CDR3 covers 15 residues. Germline CDR1 and CDR2: MDHEN and SYDVKM. CDR3 coding DNA: TGTGCCAGCAGTACTCCCGGGACAGGGGGCGGGGAGCTGTTTTTT. It encodes CASSTPGTGGGELFF.

V and J are TRBV20-1 and TRBJ1-4; tentatively, D is TRBD1 (5 bases). Germline loops: CDR1 DFQATT, CDR2 SNEGSKA (reference sequence). V was pared by 3 bases and J by 6 bases, with 11 bases between. The CDR3 sequence is 13 residues long. CDR3 amino acids: CSASRGSDEKLFF. CDR3 in DNA: TGCAGTGCTAGTAGGGGCAGCGATGAAAAACTGTTTTTT.

The rearrangement links TRBV10-3 to TRBJ1-2; TRBD1 aligns across 7 bases. Germline CDR1 reads ENHRY; CDR2 reads SYGVKD. V gave up 8 bases and J gave up 2 bases; unmatched junction bases: 2. CDR3 length: 12 amino acids. The CDR3 DNA follows: TGTGCCATCTCAGGGGGAAACTATGGCTACACCTTC. The encoded protein is CAISGGNYGYTF.

This chain connects TRBV11-3 to TRBJ2-1; 9 bases line up with TRBD2. CDR1 and CDR2 from the germline V gene are SGHNT and YENEEA. This CDR3 region has 15 residues. Trimming removed 3 bases from V and 6 bases from J; junction bases left unmatched: 6. The CDR3 nucleotides read TGTGCCAGCAGCTTCGGGGCGGGGGGGCTCAATGAGCAGTTCTTC. Translating gives CASSFGAGGLNEQFF.

The chain employs TRBV19 and TRBJ2-3; 9 nucleotides match TRBD1. This CDR3 has 17 amino acids. V lost 10 bases to trimming and J lost 1 base; unmatched junction nucleotides: 15. Per germline, CDR1 LNHDA and CDR2 SQIVND (reference sequence). The CDR3 nucleotides read TGTGCCACCGGCCGGGACAGGGATGGTATTGGCACAGATACGCAGTATTTT. Translated: CATGRDRDGIGTDTQYF.

This clone was observed a few times. This rearrangement joins TRBV10-1 to TRBJ2-1, with TRBD2 matching 8 bases. CDR3 length equals 14 residues. Looked up from germline, CDR1 is WNHNN and CDR2 is SYGVQD (reference sequence). V lost 6 bases, J lost 3 bases, and 4 bases stayed unmatched. CDR3: CASSLSGSYNEQFF. CDR3 sequence (DNA): TGCGCCAGCAGCCTGAGCGGGAGCTACAATGAGCAGTTCTTC.

The rearrangement joins TRBV4-1 to TRBJ1-2, with no clear D. The V end lost 0 bases, the J end lost 4 bases, and 6 bases lay between the germline ends. The germline CDR1 and CDR2 sequences are MGHRA and YSYEKL. The CDR3 is 13 amino acids. CDR3 coding DNA: TGCGCCAGCAGCCAAGACCCTATCTATGGCTACACCTTC. Amino acid sequence: CASSQDPIYGYTF.

The rearrangement links TRBV28 to TRBJ1-5, with 7 bases that match TRBD1. Trimming removed 5 bases from V and 2 bases from J; junction bases left unmatched: 3. In germline, CDR1 is MDHEN, CDR2 SYDVKM. The CDR3 covers 14 residues. CDR3 DNA sequence: TGTGCCAGCAGTCCCGGGACAGGCAATCAGCCCCAGCATTTT. Translating it yields CASSPGTGNQPQHF.

The V and J genes are TRBV5-1 and TRBJ1-2, with 8 positions matching TRBD1. With 0 bases clipped from V and 5 bases from J, the junction kept 6 bases outside the gene matches. The CDR3 length is 15 residues. Germline-derived CDR1 and CDR2 are SGHRS and YFSETQ. CDR3 nucleotide sequence: TGCGCCAGCAGCTTGGACAGGGGGGAGGTTTATGGCTACACCTTC. Translation: CASSLDRGEVYGYTF.

The V gene is TRBV18, the J gene TRBJ2-2, with D maybe TRBD2 (7 bases). V was shortened by 6 bases and J by 4 bases, with 21 bases between the two germline ends. CDR1 KGHSH and CDR2 LQKENI come from the germline V gene. The CDR3 runs to 17 residues. CDR3 sequence: CASSARTAGAATGELFF. The CDR3 DNA reads TGTGCCAGCTCGGCACGGACCGCGGGGGCGGCCACCGGGGAGCTGTTTTTT.

J is TRBJ2-7 and V is TRBV7-6; TRBD2 might be the D (5 bases). Per germline, CDR1 SGHVS and CDR2 FNYEAQ. The V end was cut by 2 bases, the J end by 3 bases, with 11 bases between. The CDR3 is 14 residues long. CDR3 coding DNA: TGTGCCAGCAGCTTATCGGTGGGAGACTACGAGCAGTACTTC. This codes for CASSLSVGDYEQYF.

V gene TRBV7-2 combines with J gene TRBJ1-1, with TRBD1 as a possible D gene (6 bases). Germline CDR1 reads SGHTA; CDR2 reads FQGNSA. V was trimmed by 5 bases and J by 8 bases, leaving 18 bases between them. The CDR3 is 14 residues long. CDR3 residues: CASSPLRGSPEAFF. CDR3 bases: TGTGCCAGCAGCCCCCTCAGGGGATCCCCAGAAGCTTTCTTT.

The genes are TRBV4-3 and TRBJ1-2, with TRBD1 as a possible D gene (6 bases). Trimming took off 0 bases at V and 9 bases at J, with 14 bases between the two ends. This CDR3 spans 14 amino acids. Germline V gives CDR1 LGHNA, CDR2 YSLEER. In DNA form, the CDR3 reads TGCGCCAGCAGCCAAGAAAGGGGGTCGGGGAGCTACACCTTC. Translated: CASSQERGSGSYTF.

This clone was seen a handful of times. This chain joins TRBV4-1 and TRBJ1-5; 8 nucleotides line up with TRBD1. The V gene's germline CDR1 is MGHRA and CDR2 YSYEKL. V shed 4 bases, J shed 1 base, and the junction held 6 bases outside the gene matches. The CDR3 runs to 16 residues. CDR3 nucleotides: TGCGCCAGCAGCCTTACGACAGGGGCGAGCAATCAGCCCCAGCATTTT. Protein: CASSLTTGASNQPQHF.

This chain connects TRBV6-4 to TRBJ2-3, with 11 bases matching TRBD1. The germline V gene has CDR1 MRHNA and CDR2 SNTAGT. V dropped 6 bases and J dropped 4; count of bases not matched to a gene: 12. The CDR3 is made up of 17 amino acids. CDR3 bases: TGTGCCAGCAGCTTGGTAAGAGGGACAGGGGGGGCAGATACGCAGTATTTT. Translated: CASSLVRGTGGADTQYF.

This clone was seen just once. The chain employs TRBV6-1 and TRBJ2-7, with a weak D call TRBD1 (6 bases). There are 15 residues in the CDR3. Germline V lookup: CDR1 MNHNS, CDR2 SASEGT. V was cut by 3 bases and J by 1 base, with 13 bases left in between. CDR3 amino acids: CASSEIRGPSYEQYF. For the CDR3, the DNA is TGTGCCAGCAGTGAGATCAGGGGACCTTCCTACGAGCAGTACTTC.